This TCR beta chain is from a study of early T cells in non-severe SARS-CoV-2 infection. Overall study: Chains stayed unpaired after sequencing of bulk RNA from unsorted whole blood. Points from the study as a whole: The matching step, a VDJdb search, favored anti-spike CD8 responses and missed private and CD4 specificities.

Molecules of cDNA were individually given unique molecular identifiers that were attached to them. A single record per CDR3 protein comes from TCRdb applying MiXCR to the 5' RACE reads. The sample includes under 60,000 distinct CDR3 sequences, over 5% seen only once; the top ten take approximately 4.1%. As regards this clonotype: The antigen remains unidentified.

The ends lost 7 bases at V and 2 bases at J; junction bases unmatched: 3. Germline CDR1 is DFQATT and CDR2 is SNEGSKA (reference sequence). The CDR3 totals 13 residues. V is TRBV20-1 and J is TRBJ2-2; 8 positions match TRBD2. This clonotype was sampled from an adult who was a healthcare worker with PCR-confirmed SARS-CoV-2 infection or an uninfected control (not recorded which). Sequenced input: whole blood. The CDR3 protein is CSGLASNTGELFF. The CDR3 DNA is TGCAGTGGACTAGCGAGTAACACCGGGGAGCTGTTTTTT.